The present entry profiles one TCR beta chain with its context. The antigen remains undetermined. The entry originates in a study of molecular identifiers for immune sequencing clone quantification. The wider study: The replicates split RNA from roughly 20,000 or 100,000 naive CD8 cells five ways and sequenced four.

TCRdb analysed the PCR reads with MiXCR anew, one entry per CDR3 protein. The sample lists about 510,000 distinct CDR3 sequences, around 23% seen once, with under 0.8% in the top ten. Study-level results: Because of identical TCR molecules sharing a barcode, sizes of highly expanded clones could be underestimated.

V shed 3 bases and J 3 bases; nucleotides not matched to a gene: 10. The CDR3 covers 16 residues. Germline V gene sequence: CDR1 DFQATT, CDR2 SNEGSKA (reference sequence). The chain is built from TRBV20-1 and TRBJ2-1; 8 nucleotides match TRBD2. The source material was naive CD8+ T cells from blood, with Jurkat cell RNA spiked in. Subset described: FACS-sorted CD8+CD4-CCR7+CD45RA+ naive T cells. The sequence came from a human donor in good health. Some libraries in this study had Jurkat cell RNA spiked in. CDR3 loop: CSASWVREGHYNEQFF. The CDR3 DNA follows: TGCAGTGCTAGTTGGGTCCGGGAGGGCCACTACAATGAGCAGTTCTTC.